Listed below are T cell receptor beta chains from one sample, sequenced in a study of blood T cell repertoires in COVID-19. Assay: immunoSEQ multiplex PCR; the TCRdb copy retains only in-frame clones and omits some. The top ten hold less than 2% of the sample, which has roughly 320,000 clones, about 90% seen once. The sequencing input was peripheral blood. These receptors originate from a woman aged 25 to 39 with COVID-19, enrolled during active disease. CDR3s include the opening cysteine and the closing phenylalanine or tryptophan. The D gene is left open where the match is weak. Only part of the rows carry a size: once, few, many, or a class if the clone is expanded.

cdr3_length clone_size d_call j_call v_call cdr3_aa cdr3_nt
15 NA NA TRBJ2-2 TRBV11-3 CASSLQGGDTGELFF TGTGCCAGCAGTTTACAGGGAGGAGACACCGGGGAGCTGTTTTTT
15 NA TRBD1 TRBJ1-1 TRBV10-2 CASSDPDRVGGEAFF TGCGCCAGCAGTGACCCGGACAGGGTGGGAGGCGAAGCTTTCTTT
12 NA NA TRBJ1-2 TRBV30 CAWSVGAPGYTF TGTGCCTGGAGTGTGGGGGCTCCTGGCTACACCTTC
14 NA NA TRBJ1-2 TRBV7-8 CASSLVGENYGYTF TGTGCCAGCAGCTTAGTCGGAGAAAACTATGGCTACACCTTC
17 NA NA TRBJ1-4 TRBV28 CASRPIGAGESNEKLFF TGTGCCAGCAGACCAATCGGGGCAGGGGAGTCGAATGAAAAACTGTTTTTT
13 NA NA TRBJ1-1 TRBV12-5 CASGLEGGTEAFF TGTGCTAGTGGTTTGGAGGGGGGGACTGAAGCTTTCTTT
13 NA NA TRBJ2-7 TRBV6-2/TRBV6-3 CASSYEGDNEQYF TGTGCCAGCAGTTATGAGGGCGACAACGAGCAGTACTTC
15 NA NA TRBJ1-6 TRBV23-1 CASSEGSGENSPLHF TGCGCCAGCAGCGAAGGGTCAGGGGAGAATTCACCCCTCCACTTT
15 NA NA TRBJ2-3 TRBV4-3 CASSQEMLGADTQYF TGCGCCAGCAGCCAAGAGATGCTAGGGGCAGATACGCAGTATTTT
15 NA NA TRBJ1-1 TRBV19 CASSIGPDMNTEAFF TGTGCCAGTAGTATAGGCCCAGACATGAACACTGAAGCTTTCTTT
14 NA NA TRBJ2-2 TRBV6-5 CASGTKSNTGELFF TGTGCCAGTGGGACAAAGAGCAACACCGGGGAGCTGTTTTTT
14 NA NA TRBJ1-5 TRBV9 CASSGGNSNQPQHF TGTGCCAGCAGTGGAGGAAATAGCAATCAGCCCCAGCATTTT
14 NA NA TRBJ2-5 TRBV7-8 CASSPPGGFETQYF TGTGCCAGCAGCCCCCCTGGAGGCTTCGAGACCCAGTACTTC
15 once NA TRBJ1-2 TRBV11-2 CASSTHLTPNYGYTF TGTGCCAGCAGCACCCACCTGACACCTAACTATGGCTACACCTTC
14 NA NA TRBJ1-6 TRBV13 CASSLSRYNSPLHF TGTGCCAGCAGCTTAAGCAGGTATAATTCACCCCTCCACTTT
12 once NA TRBJ1-1 TRBV2 CASSSDSREAFF TGTGCCAGCAGTTCGGACAGCCGGGAAGCTTTCTTT
17 few TRBD1 TRBJ1-3 TRBV5-1 CASSPRTGLAAGNTIYF TGCGCCAGCAGCCCAAGGACAGGGCTCGCCGCGGGAAACACCATATATTTT
17 NA NA TRBJ2-2 TRBV15 CATSRVASASPGGELFF TGTGCCACCAGCAGAGTTGCCTCGGCTAGCCCTGGCGGGGAGCTGTTTTTT
13 NA NA TRBJ2-7 TRBV25-1 CARGGRIFGEQYF TGTGCCAGGGGTGGCAGGATCTTCGGCGAGCAGTACTTC
13 NA NA TRBJ1-4 TRBV3-1/TRBV3-2 CASSQAFGEKLFF TGTGCCAGCAGCCAGGCCTTTGGTGAAAAACTGTTTTTT
15 NA NA TRBJ1-2 TRBV6-5 CASSYSYRINYGYTF TGTGCCAGCAGTTACTCCTACAGGATAAACTATGGCTACACCTTC
15 NA NA TRBJ1-4 TRBV7-2 CASKADTGFYEKLFF TGTGCCAGCAAAGCAGATACAGGGTTTTATGAAAAACTGTTTTTT
14 NA NA TRBJ1-1 TRBV3-1/TRBV3-2 CASSQKAGSTEAFF TGTGCCAGCAGCCAAAAAGCGGGGAGCACTGAAGCTTTCTTT
15 NA TRBD2 TRBJ2-3 TRBV7-9 CASSPFSGGYDTQYF TGTGCCAGCAGCCCATTTAGCGGGGGGTATGATACGCAGTATTTT
13 once NA TRBJ1-2 TRBV7-8 CASSHQGLEGYTF TGTGCCAGCAGCCATCAGGGTCTGGAGGGCTACACCTTC
19 NA TRBD2 TRBJ2-3 TRBV19 CASSISGLAGGTSTDTQYF TGTGCCAGTAGTATTAGTGGACTAGCGGGGGGGACTAGCACAGATACGCAGTATTTT
13 NA NA TRBJ1-2 TRBV3-1/TRBV3-2 CASSFTSNYGYTF TGTGCCAGCAGCTTTACTTCTAACTATGGCTACACCTTC
14 NA TRBD1 TRBJ1-1 TRBV5-1 CASSLAGTGAEAFF TGCGCCAGCAGCTTGGCCGGGACAGGGGCTGAAGCTTTCTTT
15 once TRBD1 TRBJ2-7 TRBV7-2 CASSFGTELPYEQYF TGTGCCAGCAGCTTCGGGACAGAACTCCCCTACGAGCAGTACTTC
16 NA TRBD2 TRBJ2-5 TRBV5-4 CASSFGGTSRKETQYF TGTGCCAGCAGCTTTGGGGGGACTAGTCGTAAAGAGACCCAGTACTTC
18 NA NA TRBJ2-3 TRBV27 CASSLLPWATGFTDTQYF TGTGCCAGCAGTTTATTACCCTGGGCGACGGGGTTCACAGATACGCAGTATTTT
13 NA NA TRBJ1-3 TRBV7-9 CASRQEAGNTIYF TGTGCCAGTCGACAGGAGGCTGGAAACACCATATATTTT
13 NA NA TRBJ2-5 TRBV18 CASSPGQEGTQYF TGTGCCAGCTCACCGGGACAAGAAGGGACCCAGTACTTC